This TCR beta chain was documented in a study of Tregs in tolerant kidney transplant recipients. TCRdb's table, derived via immunoSEQ multiplex PCR, lists solely in-frame clones and lacks some. The data contain around 61,000 clones, around four fifths of them singletons. The CDR3 has 16 residues. The J segment lost 5 bases and the V segment lost 5 bases, leaving 12 bases of the junction unmatched. Germline loops: CDR1 KGHSH, CDR2 LQKENI. Broader study findings: No direct test of biological reproducibility was done here.

Concerning this clone: Its antigen is not known.

The V gene is TRBV18, the J gene TRBJ2-1; 7 bases fit TRBD2. Sample: CD4+ T cells from blood. The TCR was taken from a human donor in good health. The CDR3 loop is CASSAQGAGFDNEQFF. CDR3 bases: TGTGCCAGCTCAGCTCAGGGAGCGGGGTTCGACAATGAGCAGTTCTTC.